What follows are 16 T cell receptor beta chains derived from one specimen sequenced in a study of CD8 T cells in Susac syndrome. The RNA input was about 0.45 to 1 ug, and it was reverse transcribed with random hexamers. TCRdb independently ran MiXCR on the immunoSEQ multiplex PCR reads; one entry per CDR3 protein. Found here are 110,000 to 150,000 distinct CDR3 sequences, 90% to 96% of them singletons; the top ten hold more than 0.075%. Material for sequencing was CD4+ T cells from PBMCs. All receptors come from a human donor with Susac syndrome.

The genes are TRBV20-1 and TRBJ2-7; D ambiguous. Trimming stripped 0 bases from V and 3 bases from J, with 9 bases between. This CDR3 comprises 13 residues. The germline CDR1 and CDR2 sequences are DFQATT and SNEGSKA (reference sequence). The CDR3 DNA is TGCAGTGCTAGAGAATCTGGGTTCTACGAGCAGTACTTC. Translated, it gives CSARESGFYEQYF.

CDR3 sequence reads: CASEGASSYNEQFF. The DNA for the CDR3 is TGTGCCAGCGAGGGGGCCAGCTCCTACAATGAGCAGTTCTTC. The genes are TRBV28 and TRBJ2-1, with 7 bases fitting TRBD1. Trimming removed 8 bases from V and 0 bases from J; junction bases left unmatched: 4. The CDR3 covers 14 residues. Germline CDR1 is MDHEN and CDR2 is SYDVKM.

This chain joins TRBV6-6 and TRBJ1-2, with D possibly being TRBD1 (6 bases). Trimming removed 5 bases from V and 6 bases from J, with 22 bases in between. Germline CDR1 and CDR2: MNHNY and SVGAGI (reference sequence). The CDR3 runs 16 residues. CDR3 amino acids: CASSPSPKQGENGYTF. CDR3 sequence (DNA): TGTGCCAGCAGTCCAAGCCCAAAACAGGGTGAGAATGGCTACACCTTC.

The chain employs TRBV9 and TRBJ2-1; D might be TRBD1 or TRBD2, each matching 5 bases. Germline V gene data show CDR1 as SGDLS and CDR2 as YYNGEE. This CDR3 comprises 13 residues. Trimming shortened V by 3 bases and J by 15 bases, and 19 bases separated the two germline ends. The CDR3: CASSEIHGTPWFF. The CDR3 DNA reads TGTGCCAGCAGCGAGATCCACGGGACCCCATGGTTCTTC.

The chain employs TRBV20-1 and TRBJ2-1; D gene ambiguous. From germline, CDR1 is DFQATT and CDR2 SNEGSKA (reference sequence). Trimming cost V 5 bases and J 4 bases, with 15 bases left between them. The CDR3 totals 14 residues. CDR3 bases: TGCAGTGCTGGAAGACATTCCGATTACAATGAGCAGTTCTTC. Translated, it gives CSAGRHSDYNEQFF.

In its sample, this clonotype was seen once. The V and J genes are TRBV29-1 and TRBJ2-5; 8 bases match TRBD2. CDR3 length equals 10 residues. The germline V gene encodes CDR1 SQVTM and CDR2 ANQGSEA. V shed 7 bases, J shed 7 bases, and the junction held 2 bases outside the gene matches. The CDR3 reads CSARGGTQYF. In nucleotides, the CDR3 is TGCAGCGCCCGGGGGGGGACCCAGTACTTC.

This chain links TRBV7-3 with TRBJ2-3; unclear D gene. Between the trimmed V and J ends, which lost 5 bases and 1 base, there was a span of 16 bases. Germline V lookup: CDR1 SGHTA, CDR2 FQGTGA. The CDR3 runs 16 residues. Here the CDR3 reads CASSPTAVLGTDTQYF. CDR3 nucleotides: TGTGCCAGCAGCCCAACCGCAGTTCTTGGCACAGATACGCAGTATTTT.

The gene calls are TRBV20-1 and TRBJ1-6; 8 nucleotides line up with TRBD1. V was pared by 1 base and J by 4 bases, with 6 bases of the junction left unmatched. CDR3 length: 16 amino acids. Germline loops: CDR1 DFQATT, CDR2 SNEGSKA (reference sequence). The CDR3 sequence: CSARVDGQGYNSPLHF. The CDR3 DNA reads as TGCAGTGCTAGAGTCGACGGACAGGGATATAATTCACCCCTCCACTTT.

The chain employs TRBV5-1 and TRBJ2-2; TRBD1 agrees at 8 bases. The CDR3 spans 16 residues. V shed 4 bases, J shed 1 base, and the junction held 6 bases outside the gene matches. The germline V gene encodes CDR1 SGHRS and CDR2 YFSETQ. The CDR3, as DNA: TGCGCCAGCAGCCAACGACAGGGGTTGAACACCGGGGAGCTGTTTTTT. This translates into CASSQRQGLNTGELFF. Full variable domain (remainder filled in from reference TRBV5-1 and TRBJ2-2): KAGVTQTPRYLIKTRGQQVTLSCSPISGHRSVSWYQQTPGQGLQFLFEYFSETQRNKGNFPGRFSGRQFSNSRSEMNVSTLELGDSALYLCASSQRQGLNTGELFFGEGSRLTVL.

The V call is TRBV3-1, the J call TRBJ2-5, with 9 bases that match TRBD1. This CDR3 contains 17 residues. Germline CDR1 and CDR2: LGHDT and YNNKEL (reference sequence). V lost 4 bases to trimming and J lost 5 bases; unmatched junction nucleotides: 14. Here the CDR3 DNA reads TGTGCCAGCAGCCCCATTTCGGGACAGGGCTCTCGGGAGACCCAGTACTTC. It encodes CASSPISGQGSRETQYF.

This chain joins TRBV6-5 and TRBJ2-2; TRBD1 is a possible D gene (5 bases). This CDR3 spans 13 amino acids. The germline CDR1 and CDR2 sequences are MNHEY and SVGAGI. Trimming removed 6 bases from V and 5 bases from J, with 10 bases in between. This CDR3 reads CASRTSGTGELFF. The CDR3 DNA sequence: TGTGCCAGCAGGACGTCAGGGACCGGGGAGCTGTTTTTT.

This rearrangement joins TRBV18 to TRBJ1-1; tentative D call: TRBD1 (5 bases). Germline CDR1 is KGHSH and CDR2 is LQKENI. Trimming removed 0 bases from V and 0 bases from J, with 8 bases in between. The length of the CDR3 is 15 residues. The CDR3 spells CASSPPTAMNTEAFF. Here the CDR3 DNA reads TGTGCCAGCTCACCACCGACAGCTATGAACACTGAAGCTTTCTTT.

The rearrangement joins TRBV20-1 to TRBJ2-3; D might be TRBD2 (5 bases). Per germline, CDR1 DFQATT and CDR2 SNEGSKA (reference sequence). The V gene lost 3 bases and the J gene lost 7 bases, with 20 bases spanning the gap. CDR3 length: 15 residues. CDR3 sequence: CSASWISIGGNTQYF. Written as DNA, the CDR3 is TGCAGTGCTAGTTGGATTAGCATCGGAGGAAATACGCAGTATTTT.

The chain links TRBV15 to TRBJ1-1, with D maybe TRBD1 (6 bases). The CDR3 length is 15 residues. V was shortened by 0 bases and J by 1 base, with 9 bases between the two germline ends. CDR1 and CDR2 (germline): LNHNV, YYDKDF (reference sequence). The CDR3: CATSRDGTRNTEAFF. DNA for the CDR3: TGTGCCACCAGCAGAGACGGGACACGGAACACTGAAGCTTTCTTT.

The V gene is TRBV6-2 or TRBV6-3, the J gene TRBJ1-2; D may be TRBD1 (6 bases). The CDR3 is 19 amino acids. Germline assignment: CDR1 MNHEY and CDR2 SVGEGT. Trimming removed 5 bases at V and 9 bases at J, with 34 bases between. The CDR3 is CASSAPDSDPGHLKVSYTF. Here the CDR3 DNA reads TGTGCCAGCAGTGCCCCGGATTCTGACCCGGGACACTTAAAAGTCAGCTACACCTTC.

This CDR3 is CSASVSETQYF. CDR3 coding DNA: TGCAGTGCTAGCGTATCGGAGACCCAGTACTTC. The chain has TRBV20-1 and TRBJ2-5, with D unclear. The CDR3 spans 11 residues. Germline V gene sequence: CDR1 DFQATT, CDR2 SNEGSKA (reference sequence). V lost 3 bases and J lost 5, with 7 bases in between.